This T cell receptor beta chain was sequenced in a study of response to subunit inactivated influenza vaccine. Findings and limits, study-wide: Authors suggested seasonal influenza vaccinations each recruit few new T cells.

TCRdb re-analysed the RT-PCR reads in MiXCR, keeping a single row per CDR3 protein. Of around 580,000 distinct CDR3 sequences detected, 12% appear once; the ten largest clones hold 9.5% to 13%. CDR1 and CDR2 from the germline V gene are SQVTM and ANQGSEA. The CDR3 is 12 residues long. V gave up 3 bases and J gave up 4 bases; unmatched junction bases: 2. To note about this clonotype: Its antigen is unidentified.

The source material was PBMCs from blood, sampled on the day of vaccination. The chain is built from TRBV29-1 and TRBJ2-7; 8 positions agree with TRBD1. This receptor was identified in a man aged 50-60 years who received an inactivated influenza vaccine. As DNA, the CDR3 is TGCAGCGTTGAGACAGGGGTGTACGAGCAGTACTTC. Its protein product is CSVETGVYEQYF.